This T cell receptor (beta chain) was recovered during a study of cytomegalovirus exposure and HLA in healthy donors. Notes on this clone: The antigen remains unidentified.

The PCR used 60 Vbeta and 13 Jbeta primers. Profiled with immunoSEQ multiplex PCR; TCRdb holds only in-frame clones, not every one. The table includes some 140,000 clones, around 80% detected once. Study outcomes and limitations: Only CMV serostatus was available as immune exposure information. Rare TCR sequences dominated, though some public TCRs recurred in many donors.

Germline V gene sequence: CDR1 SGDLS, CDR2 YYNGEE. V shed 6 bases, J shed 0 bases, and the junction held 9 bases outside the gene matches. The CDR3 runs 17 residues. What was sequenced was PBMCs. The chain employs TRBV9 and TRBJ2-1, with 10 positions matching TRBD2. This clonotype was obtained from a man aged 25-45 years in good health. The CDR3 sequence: CASTHFPSGSSYNEQFF. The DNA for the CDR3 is TGTGCCAGCACCCATTTCCCTAGCGGGAGCTCCTACAATGAGCAGTTCTTC.